The 11 T cell receptor beta chains in this list originate from one sample, sequenced in a study of PD-1 blockade in classical Hodgkin lymphoma. Sequenced by immunoSEQ multiplex PCR; TCRdb stores in-frame clones only, minus some. The sample has roughly 20,000 clones, about 87% seen once. Time point: cycle 4 day 1 (C4D1), after around six weeks of nivolumab. All patients relapsed after autologous stem cell transplantation, and brentuximab vedotin exposure varied. Magnetic negative selection, applied to thawed PBMCs, was used to isolate the CD8+ T cells. The source was CD8+ T cells from blood, collected before the fourth cycle of nivolumab. These receptors originate from a human donor with classical Hodgkin lymphoma.

The CDR3 reads CASSPGTGNTEAFF. CDR3 in DNA: TGTGCCAGCAGCCCAGGGACAGGGAACACTGAAGCTTTCTTT. This chain uses TRBV5-8 with TRBJ1-1; TRBD1 matches at 8 bases. The CDR3 consists of 14 residues. The V gene's germline CDR1 is SGHTS and CDR2 YDEGEE. The J segment lost 1 base and the V segment lost 4 bases, leaving 3 bases of the junction unmatched.

The chain carries TRBV11-3 and TRBJ2-7, with 10 positions matching TRBD2. The CDR3 is made up of 15 amino acids. The trim removed 5 bases at V and 6 bases at J, leaving 10 bases unmatched. Germline CDR1 reads SGHNT; CDR2 reads YENEEA. The CDR3 bases are TGTGCCAGCAGCCTCTGCCTAGCGGGAGTGTGCGAGCAGTACTTC. This translates into CASSLCLAGVCEQYF. Full variable domain (remainder filled in from reference TRBV11-3 and TRBJ2-7): EAGVVQSPRYKIIEKKQPVAFWCNPISGHNTLYWYLQNLGQGPELLIRYENEEAVDDSQLPKDRFSAERLKGVDSTLKIQPAELGDSAVYLCASSLCLAGVCEQYFGPGTRLTVT.

The chain combines TRBV9 with TRBJ2-5, with 7 bases identical to TRBD2. From germline, CDR1 is SGDLS and CDR2 YYNGEE. V shed 3 bases and J 5 bases; nucleotides not matched to a gene: 7. The CDR3 has 14 residues. The CDR3 DNA follows: TGTGCCAGCAGCGGGATGACTAGCATCGAGACCCAGTACTTC. Its protein product is CASSGMTSIETQYF. The full variable domain, rest sourced from reference TRBV9 and TRBJ2-5, is DSGVTQTPKHLITATGQRVTLRCSPRSGDLSVYWYQQSLDQGLQFLIQYYNGEERAKGNILERFSAQQFPDLHSELNLSSLELGDSALYFCASSGMTSIETQYFGPGTRLLVL.

V usage is TRBV4-1 and J usage is TRBJ2-1; D call uncertain. The ends were cut back, 2 bases at V and 3 bases at J, with 11 bases in the middle. From germline, CDR1 is MGHRA and CDR2 YSYEKL. This CDR3 has 15 residues. The CDR3 here is CASSQPLGGYNEQFF. Written as DNA, the CDR3 is TGCGCCAGCAGCCAACCCCTGGGTGGCTACAATGAGCAGTTCTTC.

This rearrangement joins TRBV7-6 to TRBJ2-7, with TRBD1 identical over 9 bases. The germline CDR1 and CDR2 sequences are SGHVS and FNYEAQ. The CDR3 consists of 15 residues. V lost 5 bases to trimming and J lost 3 bases; unmatched junction nucleotides: 8. CDR3 nucleotides: TGTGCCAGCAGCCCAGGGACAGGGTCCCACTACGAGCAGTACTTC. Translated: CASSPGTGSHYEQYF. Full variable domain (remainder filled in from reference TRBV7-6 and TRBJ2-7): GAGVSQSPRYKVTKRGQDVALRCDPISGHVSLYWYRQALGQGPEFLTYFNYEAQQDKSGLPNDRFSAERPEGSISTLTIQRTEQRDSAMYRCASSPGTGSHYEQYFGPGTRLTVT.

The chain uses TRBV9 and TRBJ1-2; D uncertain. Germline V gene lookup returns CDR1 SGDLS and CDR2 YYNGEE. The ends were cut back, 0 bases at V and 1 base at J, with 10 bases in the middle. This CDR3 is built from 15 residues. The CDR3 here is CASSVGGSINYGYTF. The CDR3 DNA follows: TGTGCCAGCAGCGTAGGCGGCAGTATTAACTATGGCTACACCTTC.

The V and J genes are TRBV27 and TRBJ2-7, with D perhaps matching TRBD1 (5 bases). V shed 4 bases and J shed 1 base, with 8 bases lying between them. Per germline, CDR1 MNHEY and CDR2 SMNVEV (reference sequence). The CDR3 is made up of 13 amino acids. The CDR3 DNA follows: TGTGCCAGCAGTTGGGGCAGTTCCTACGAGCAGTACTTC. This gives the protein CASSWGSSYEQYF.

This rearrangement joins TRBV9 to TRBJ2-3; 9 bases agree with TRBD1. The V gene's germline CDR1 is SGDLS and CDR2 YYNGEE. The CDR3 is made up of 17 amino acids. The J segment lost 2 bases and the V segment lost 4 bases, leaving 11 bases of the junction unmatched. The CDR3 spells CASSPYTTGGPTDTQYF. Here the CDR3 DNA reads TGTGCCAGCAGCCCTTATACGACAGGGGGACCCACAGATACGCAGTATTTT. The full variable domain, in which reference TRBV9 and TRBJ2-3 provide the parts outside the CDR3, is DSGVTQTPKHLITATGQRVTLRCSPRSGDLSVYWYQQSLDQGLQFLIQYYNGEERAKGNILERFSAQQFPDLHSELNLSSLELGDSALYFCASSPYTTGGPTDTQYFGPGTRLTVL.

The rearrangement uses TRBV7-8 and TRBJ2-5; tentatively, D is TRBD2 (5 bases). CDR1 is SGHVS, CDR2 FQNEAQ, per germline. V shed 3 bases and J shed 4 bases, with 9 bases lying between them. The CDR3 extends over 13 amino acids. The DNA of the CDR3 is TGTGCCAGCAGCTTGGAGAGGGCAGAGACCCAGTACTTC. It specifies CASSLERAETQYF.

This chain connects TRBV29-1 to TRBJ2-7, with no clear D. The germline gives CDR1 SQVTM, CDR2 ANQGSEA. V lost 0 bases, J lost 2 bases, and 8 bases lay in between. This CDR3 has 13 amino acids. The CDR3 DNA reads TGCAGCGTTGAAGACTCAGTCACCTACGAGCAGTACTTC. Translation: CSVEDSVTYEQYF.

This clone was recorded once. The chain is built from TRBV27 and TRBJ2-5, with D unclear. The CDR3 runs 11 residues. V lost 6 bases, J lost 0 bases, and 2 bases lay in between. Germline V lookup: CDR1 MNHEY, CDR2 SMNVEV (reference sequence). The CDR3 region has the DNA TGTGCCAGCAGATACCAAGAGACCCAGTACTTC. As protein: CASRYQETQYF.